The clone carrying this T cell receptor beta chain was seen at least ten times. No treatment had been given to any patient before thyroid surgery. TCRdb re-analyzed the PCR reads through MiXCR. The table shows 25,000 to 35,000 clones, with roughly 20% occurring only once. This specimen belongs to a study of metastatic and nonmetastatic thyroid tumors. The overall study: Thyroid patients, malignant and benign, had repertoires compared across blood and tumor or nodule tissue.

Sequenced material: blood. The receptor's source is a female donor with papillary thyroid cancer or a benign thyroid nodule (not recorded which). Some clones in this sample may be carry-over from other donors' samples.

The CDR3 loop is CSATNPSEAFF. The DNA of the CDR3 is TGCAGTGCTACCAACCCAAGTGAAGCTTTCTTT. This chain uses TRBV20-1 with TRBJ1-1; no definite D call. Germline loops: CDR1 DFQATT, CDR2 SNEGSKA (reference sequence). V was cut by 4 bases and J by 7 bases, with 10 bases left in between. CDR3 length: 11 amino acids.